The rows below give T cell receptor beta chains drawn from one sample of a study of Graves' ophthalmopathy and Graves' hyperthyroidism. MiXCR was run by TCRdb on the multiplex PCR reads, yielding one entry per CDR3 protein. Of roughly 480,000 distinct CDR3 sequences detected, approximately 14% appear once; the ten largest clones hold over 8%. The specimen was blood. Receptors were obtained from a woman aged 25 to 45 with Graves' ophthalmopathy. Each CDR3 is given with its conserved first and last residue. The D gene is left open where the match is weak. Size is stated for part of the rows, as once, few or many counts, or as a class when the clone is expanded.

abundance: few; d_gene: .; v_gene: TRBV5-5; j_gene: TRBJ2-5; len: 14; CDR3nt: TGTGCCAGCAGCTTGGACCCCTCCGTCGGGACCCAGTACTTC; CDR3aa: CASSLDPSVGTQYF
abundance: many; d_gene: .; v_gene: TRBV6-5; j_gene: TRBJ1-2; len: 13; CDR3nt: TGTGCCAGCAGTTACTCGGGGGACTATGGCTACACCTTC; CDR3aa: CASSYSGDYGYTF
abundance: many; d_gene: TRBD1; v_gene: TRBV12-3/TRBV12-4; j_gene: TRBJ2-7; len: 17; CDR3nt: TGTGCCAGCAGTTTAGGGGACAGGTTTTTATCGGGACACGAGCAGTACTTC; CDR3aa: CASSLGDRFLSGHEQYF
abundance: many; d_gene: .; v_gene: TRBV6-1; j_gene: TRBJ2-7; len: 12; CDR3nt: TGTGCCAGCACCGAATCCTACTACGAGCAGTGCTTC; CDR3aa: CASTESYYEQCF
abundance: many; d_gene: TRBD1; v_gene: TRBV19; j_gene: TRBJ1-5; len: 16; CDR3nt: TGTGCCACCTCCCCAGGGACAGGGGGTTACAATCAGCCCCAGCATTTT; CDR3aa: CATSPGTGGYNQPQHF
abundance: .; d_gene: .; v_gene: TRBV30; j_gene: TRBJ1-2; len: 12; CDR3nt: TGTGCCTGGAACCGTCTTAACTATGGCTACACCTTC; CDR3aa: CAWNRLNYGYTF
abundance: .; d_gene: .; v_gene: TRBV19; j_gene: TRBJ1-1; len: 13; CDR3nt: TGTGCCAGTAGTACGACCTCGAACACTGAAGCTTTCTTT; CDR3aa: CASSTTSNTEAFF
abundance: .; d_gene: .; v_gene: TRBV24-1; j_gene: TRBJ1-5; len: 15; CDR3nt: TGTGCCACCAGTGATCAGGCGGGACCTAATCAGCCCCAGCATTTT; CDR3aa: CATSDQAGPNQPQHF
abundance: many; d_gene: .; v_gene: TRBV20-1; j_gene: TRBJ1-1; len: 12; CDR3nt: TGCAGTGCTAGAGTCGGTGACACTGAAGCTTTCTTT; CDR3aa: CSARVGDTEAFF
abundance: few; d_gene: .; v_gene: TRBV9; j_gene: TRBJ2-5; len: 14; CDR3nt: TGTGCCAGCAGCGTAGGAACAAATCAAGAGACCCAGTACTTC; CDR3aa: CASSVGTNQETQYF
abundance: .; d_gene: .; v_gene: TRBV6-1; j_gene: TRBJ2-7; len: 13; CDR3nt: TGTGCCAGCACCCCAGGGGGGACGGGTGAGCAGTACTTC; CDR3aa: CASTPGGTGEQYF
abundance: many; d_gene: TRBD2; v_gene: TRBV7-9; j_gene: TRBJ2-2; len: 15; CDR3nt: TGTGCCTCACGTAGGACTAGCGGGAACACCGGGGAGCTGTTTTTT; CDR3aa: CASRRTSGNTGELFF
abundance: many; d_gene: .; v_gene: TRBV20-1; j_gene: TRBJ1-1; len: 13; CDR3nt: TGCAGTGCTAGTTCGACAGGGAACACTGAAGCTTTCTTT; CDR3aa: CSASSTGNTEAFF
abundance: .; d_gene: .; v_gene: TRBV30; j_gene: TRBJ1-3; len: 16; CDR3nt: TGTGCCTGGAGTGCTCCCCCGGGACGGTTTGGAAACACCATATATTTT; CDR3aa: CAWSAPPGRFGNTIYF
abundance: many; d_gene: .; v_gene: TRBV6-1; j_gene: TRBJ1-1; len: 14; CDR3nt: TGTGCCAGCAGTGAGCACAGGGCTAACACTGAAGCTTTCTTT; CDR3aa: CASSEHRANTEAFF
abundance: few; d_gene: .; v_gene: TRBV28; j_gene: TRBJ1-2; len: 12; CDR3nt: TGTGCCAGCGGGCCCCTTGACTATGGCTACACCTTC; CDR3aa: CASGPLDYGYTF
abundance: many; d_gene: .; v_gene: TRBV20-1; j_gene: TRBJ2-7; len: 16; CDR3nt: TGCAGTGCTAGCCCGCCCGGCGCGGGATTAAGAAGCGAGCAGTACTTC; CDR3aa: CSASPPGAGLRSEQYF
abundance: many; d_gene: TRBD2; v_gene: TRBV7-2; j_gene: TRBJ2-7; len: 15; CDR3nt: TGTGCCAGCAGCACGGGACTAGCGGGGAACTACGAGCAGTACTTC; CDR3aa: CASSTGLAGNYEQYF
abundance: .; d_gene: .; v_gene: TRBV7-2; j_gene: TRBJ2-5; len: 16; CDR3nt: TGTGCCAGCAGCTTAGCAAGACAGGCTGTACAAGAGACCCAGTACTTC; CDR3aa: CASSLARQAVQETQYF
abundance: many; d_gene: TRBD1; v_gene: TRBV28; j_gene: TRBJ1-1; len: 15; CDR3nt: TGTGCCAGCAGGTTAATTCCGGGACAGGGGACTGAAGCTTTCTTT; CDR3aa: CASRLIPGQGTEAFF